This T cell receptor (beta chain) was observed in a study of T cell repertoires in cytomegalovirus infection. Study results and limitations: Based on cumulative public TCR beta family frequency, carriers of CMV plus the relevant HLA were identified.

V was trimmed by 3 bases and J by 8 bases, leaving 19 bases between them. The CDR3 is made up of 14 amino acids. Germline V CDR1 and CDR2: DFQATT, SNEGSKA (reference sequence). This clonotype showed up just a few times. Its antigen is as yet unknown. MiXCR, applied by TCRdb to the reads, yields one record per CDR3 protein. The sample contains over 450,000 distinct CDR3 sequences, 11% of which appear only once. The material sequenced was PBMCs. The chain combines TRBV20-1 with TRBJ1-2; D unclear. This receptor was taken from a human donor in good health (CMV status not recorded). Some clones in this sample may be carry-over from other donors' samples. The CDR3 protein is CSASKSGQIHGYTF. The CDR3 nucleotides are TGCAGTGCTAGTAAGTCGGGCCAGATCCACGGCTACACCTTC.